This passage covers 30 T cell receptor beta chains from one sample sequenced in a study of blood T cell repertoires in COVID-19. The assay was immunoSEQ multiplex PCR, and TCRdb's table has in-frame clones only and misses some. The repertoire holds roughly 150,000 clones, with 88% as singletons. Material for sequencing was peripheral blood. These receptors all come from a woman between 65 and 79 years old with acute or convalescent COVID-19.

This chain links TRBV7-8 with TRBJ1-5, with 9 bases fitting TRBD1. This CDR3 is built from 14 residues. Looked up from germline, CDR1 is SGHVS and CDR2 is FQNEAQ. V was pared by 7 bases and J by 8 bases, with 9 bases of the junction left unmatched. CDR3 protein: CASTTKRQGEPQHF. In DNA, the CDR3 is TGTGCCAGCACTACGAAAAGACAGGGGGAGCCCCAGCATTTT.

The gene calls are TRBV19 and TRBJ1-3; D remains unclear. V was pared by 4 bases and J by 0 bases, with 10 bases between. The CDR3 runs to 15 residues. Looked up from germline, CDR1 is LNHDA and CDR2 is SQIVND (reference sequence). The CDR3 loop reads CASSKQASSGNTIYF. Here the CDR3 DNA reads TGTGCCAGTAGTAAGCAGGCTTCCTCTGGAAACACCATATATTTT.

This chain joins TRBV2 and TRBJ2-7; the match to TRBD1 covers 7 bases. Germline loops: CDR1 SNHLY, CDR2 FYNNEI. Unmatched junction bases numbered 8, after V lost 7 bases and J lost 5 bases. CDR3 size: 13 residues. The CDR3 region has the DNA TGTGCCAGCACTCCAACAGGGGTCCACGAGCAGTACTTC. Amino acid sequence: CASTPTGVHEQYF.

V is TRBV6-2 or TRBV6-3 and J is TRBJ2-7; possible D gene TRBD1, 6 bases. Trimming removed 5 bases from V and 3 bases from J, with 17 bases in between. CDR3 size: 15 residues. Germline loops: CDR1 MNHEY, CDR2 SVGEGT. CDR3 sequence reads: CASSTPDRFLYEQYF. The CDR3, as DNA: TGTGCCAGCAGTACTCCGGACAGATTCCTCTACGAGCAGTACTTC.

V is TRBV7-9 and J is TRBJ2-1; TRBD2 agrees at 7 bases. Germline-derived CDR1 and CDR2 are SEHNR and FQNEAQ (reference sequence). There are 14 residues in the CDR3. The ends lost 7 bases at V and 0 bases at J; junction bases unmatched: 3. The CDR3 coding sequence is TGTGCCAGCAAAGCGGGGAGCTCCTACAATGAGCAGTTCTTC. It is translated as CASKAGSSYNEQFF.

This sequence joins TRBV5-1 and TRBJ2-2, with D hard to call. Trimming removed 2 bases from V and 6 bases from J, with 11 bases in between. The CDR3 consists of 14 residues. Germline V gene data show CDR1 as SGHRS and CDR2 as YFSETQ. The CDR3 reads CASSFLGFPGELFF. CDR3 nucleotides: TGCGCCAGCAGCTTCCTAGGTTTCCCCGGGGAGCTGTTTTTT. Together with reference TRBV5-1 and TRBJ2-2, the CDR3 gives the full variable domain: KAGVTQTPRYLIKTRGQQVTLSCSPISGHRSVSWYQQTPGQGLQFLFEYFSETQRNKGNFPGRFSGRQFSNSRSEMNVSTLELGDSALYLCASSFLGFPGELFFGEGSRLTVL.

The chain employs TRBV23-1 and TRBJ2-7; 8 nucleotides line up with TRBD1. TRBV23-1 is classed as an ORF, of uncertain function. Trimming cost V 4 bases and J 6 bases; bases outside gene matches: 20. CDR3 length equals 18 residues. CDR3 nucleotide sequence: TGCGCCAGCAGTCCTAGAAAGAGAGGACAGGGCCCTTTGTGCGAGCAGTACGTC. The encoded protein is CASSPRKRGQGPLCEQYV.

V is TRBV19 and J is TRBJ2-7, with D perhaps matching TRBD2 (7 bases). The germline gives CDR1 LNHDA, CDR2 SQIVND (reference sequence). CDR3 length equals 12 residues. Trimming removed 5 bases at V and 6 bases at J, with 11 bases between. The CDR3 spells CASSPRGGEQYV. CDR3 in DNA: TGTGCCAGTAGTCCTAGGGGGGGCGAGCAGTACGTC.

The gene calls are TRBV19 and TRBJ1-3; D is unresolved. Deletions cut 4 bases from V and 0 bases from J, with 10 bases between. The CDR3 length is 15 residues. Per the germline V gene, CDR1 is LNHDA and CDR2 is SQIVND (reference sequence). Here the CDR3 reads CASSRQASSGNTIYF. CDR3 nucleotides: TGTGCCAGTAGTAGGCAGGCCAGCTCTGGAAACACCATATATTTT.

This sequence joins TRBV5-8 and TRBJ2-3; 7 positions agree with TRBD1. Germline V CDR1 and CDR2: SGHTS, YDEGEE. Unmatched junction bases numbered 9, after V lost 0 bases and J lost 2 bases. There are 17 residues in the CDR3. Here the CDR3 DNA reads TGTGCCAGCAGCTTGGGTGTTGGGGACAGTTACACAGATACGCAGTATTTT. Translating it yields CASSLGVGDSYTDTQYF. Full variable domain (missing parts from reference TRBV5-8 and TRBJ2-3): EAGVTQSPTHLIKTRGQQATLRCSPISGHTSVYWYQQALGLGLQFLLWYDEGEERNRGNFPPRFSGRQFPNYSSELNVNALELEDSALYLCASSLGVGDSYTDTQYFGPGTRLTVL.

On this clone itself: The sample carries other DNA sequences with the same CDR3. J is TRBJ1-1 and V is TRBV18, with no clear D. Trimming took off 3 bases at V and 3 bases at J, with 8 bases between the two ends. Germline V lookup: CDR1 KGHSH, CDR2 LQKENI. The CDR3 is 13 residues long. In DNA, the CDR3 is TGTGCCAGCTCACCGACCGGGGACACTGAAGCTTTCTTT. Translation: CASSPTGDTEAFF.

The CDR3 DNA reads as TGTGCCAGCGAACAGGAGAACTATGGCTACACCTTC. It yields the protein CASEQENYGYTF. The rearrangement uses TRBV28 and TRBJ1-2; a possible D gene is TRBD1 (5 bases). The CDR3 contains 12 residues. Germline CDR1 MDHEN, CDR2 SYDVKM. V lost 8 bases to trimming and J lost 2 bases, with 9 bases between them.

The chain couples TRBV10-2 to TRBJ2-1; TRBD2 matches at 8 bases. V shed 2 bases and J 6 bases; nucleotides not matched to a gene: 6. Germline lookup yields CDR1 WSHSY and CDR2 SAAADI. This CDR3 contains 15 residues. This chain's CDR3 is CASSERGGSVNEQFF. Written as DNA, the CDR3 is TGCGCCAGCAGTGAGCGGGGGGGCTCAGTCAATGAGCAGTTCTTC.

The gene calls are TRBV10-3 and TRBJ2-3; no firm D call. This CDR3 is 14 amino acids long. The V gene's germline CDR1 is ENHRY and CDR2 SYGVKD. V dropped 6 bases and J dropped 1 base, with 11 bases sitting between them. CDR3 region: CAISGARGTDTQYF. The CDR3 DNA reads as TGTGCCATCAGCGGCGCTCGGGGCACAGATACGCAGTATTTT.

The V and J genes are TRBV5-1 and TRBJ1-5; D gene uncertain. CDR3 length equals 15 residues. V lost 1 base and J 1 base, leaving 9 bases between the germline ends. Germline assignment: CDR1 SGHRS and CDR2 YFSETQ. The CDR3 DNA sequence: TGCGCCAGCAGCTTGACGGGAACGAGCAATCAGCCCCAGCATTTT. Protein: CASSLTGTSNQPQHF.

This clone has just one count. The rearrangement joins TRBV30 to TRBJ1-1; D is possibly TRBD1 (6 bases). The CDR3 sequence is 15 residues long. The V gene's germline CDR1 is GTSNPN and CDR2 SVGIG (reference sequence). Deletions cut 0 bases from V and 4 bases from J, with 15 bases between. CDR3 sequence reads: CAWSVKGGGTTEAFF. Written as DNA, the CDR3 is TGTGCCTGGAGTGTAAAGGGGGGAGGGACCACTGAAGCTTTCTTT.

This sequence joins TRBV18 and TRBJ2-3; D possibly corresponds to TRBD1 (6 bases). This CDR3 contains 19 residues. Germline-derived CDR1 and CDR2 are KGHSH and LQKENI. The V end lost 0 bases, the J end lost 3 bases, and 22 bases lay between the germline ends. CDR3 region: CASSPPAGQGSRATDTQYF. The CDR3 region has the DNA TGTGCCAGCTCACCACCAGCTGGGCAGGGGTCCCGGGCGACAGATACGCAGTATTTT.

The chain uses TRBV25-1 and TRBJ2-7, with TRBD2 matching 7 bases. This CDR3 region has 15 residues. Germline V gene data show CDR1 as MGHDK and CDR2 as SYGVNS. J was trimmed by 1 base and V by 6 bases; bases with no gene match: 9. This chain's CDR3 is CASSNLFGGSYEQYF. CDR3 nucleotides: TGTGCCAGCAGCAACCTATTCGGGGGGTCCTACGAGCAGTACTTC.

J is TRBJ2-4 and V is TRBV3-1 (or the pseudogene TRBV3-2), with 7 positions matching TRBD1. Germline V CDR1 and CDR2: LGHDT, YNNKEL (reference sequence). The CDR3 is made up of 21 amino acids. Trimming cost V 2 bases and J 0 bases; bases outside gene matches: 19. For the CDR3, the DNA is TGTGCCAGCAGCCAACCAACACCGGGACAGTTCTCGACCATAGCCAAAAACATTCAGTACTTC. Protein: CASSQPTPGQFSTIAKNIQYF.

CDR3 in amino acids: CASSPRTAYEQYF. The DNA for the CDR3 is TGTGCCAGCAGCCCTCGGACAGCCTACGAGCAGTACTTC. The chain employs TRBV9 and TRBJ2-7, with D perhaps matching TRBD1 (6 bases). CDR3 size: 13 residues. Germline lookup yields CDR1 SGDLS and CDR2 YYNGEE. V gave up 4 bases and J gave up 2 bases, with 10 bases separating them.

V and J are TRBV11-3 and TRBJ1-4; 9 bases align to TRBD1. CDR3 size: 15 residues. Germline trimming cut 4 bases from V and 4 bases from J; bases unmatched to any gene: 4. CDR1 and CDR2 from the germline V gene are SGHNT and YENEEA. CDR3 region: CASSSRDRDNEKLFF. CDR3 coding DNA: TGTGCCAGCAGCTCTCGGGACAGGGATAATGAAAAACTGTTTTTT. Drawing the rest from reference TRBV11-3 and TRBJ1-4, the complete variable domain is EAGVVQSPRYKIIEKKQPVAFWCNPISGHNTLYWYLQNLGQGPELLIRYENEEAVDDSQLPKDRFSAERLKGVDSTLKIQPAELGDSAVYLCASSSRDRDNEKLFFGSGTQLSVL.

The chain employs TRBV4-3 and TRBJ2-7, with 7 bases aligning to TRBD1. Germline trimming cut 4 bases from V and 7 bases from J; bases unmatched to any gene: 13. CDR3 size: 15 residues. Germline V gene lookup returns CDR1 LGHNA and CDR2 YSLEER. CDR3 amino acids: CASSRSPEGAGEQYF. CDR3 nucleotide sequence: TGCGCCAGCAGCCGAAGTCCCGAGGGGGCGGGTGAGCAGTACTTC.

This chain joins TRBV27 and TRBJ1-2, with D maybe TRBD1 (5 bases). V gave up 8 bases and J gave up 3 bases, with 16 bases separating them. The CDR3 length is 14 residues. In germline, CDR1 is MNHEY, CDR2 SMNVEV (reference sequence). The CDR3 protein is CASAPLTGDYGYTF. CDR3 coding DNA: TGTGCCAGCGCCCCCCTTACAGGAGACTATGGCTACACCTTC.

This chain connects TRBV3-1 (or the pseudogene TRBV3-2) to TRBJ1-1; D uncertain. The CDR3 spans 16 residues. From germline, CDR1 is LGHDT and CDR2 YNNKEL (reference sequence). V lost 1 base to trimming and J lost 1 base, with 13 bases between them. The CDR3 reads CASSQVRYEGNTEAFF. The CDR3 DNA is TGTGCCAGCAGCCAAGTTAGGTACGAGGGGAACACTGAAGCTTTCTTT.

The CDR3 DNA reads as TGTGCCAGCACCGGAAGGGGGAATACAGATACGCAGTATTTT. Its protein product is CASTGRGNTDTQYF. The chain combines TRBV11-1 with TRBJ2-3; perhaps TRBD1 as D (6 bases). Germline V CDR1 and CDR2: SGHAT, FQDESV (reference sequence). The CDR3 is 14 residues long. V lost 7 bases and J lost 3, with 14 bases in between.

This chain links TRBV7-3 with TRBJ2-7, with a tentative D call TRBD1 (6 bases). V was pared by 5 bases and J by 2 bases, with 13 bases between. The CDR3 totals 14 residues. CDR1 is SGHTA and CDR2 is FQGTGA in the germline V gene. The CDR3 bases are TGTGCCAGCAGCCAAAGGGACACAGCCTACGAGCAGTACTTC. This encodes CASSQRDTAYEQYF.

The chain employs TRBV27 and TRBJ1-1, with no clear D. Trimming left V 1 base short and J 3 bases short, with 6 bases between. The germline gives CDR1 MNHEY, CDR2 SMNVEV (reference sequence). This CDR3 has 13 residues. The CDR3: CASSLYPDTEAFF. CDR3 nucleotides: TGTGCCAGCAGTTTATACCCAGACACTGAAGCTTTCTTT.

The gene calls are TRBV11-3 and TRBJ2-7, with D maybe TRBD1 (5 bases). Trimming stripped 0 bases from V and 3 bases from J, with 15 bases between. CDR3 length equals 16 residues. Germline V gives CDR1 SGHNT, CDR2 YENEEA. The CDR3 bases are TGTGCCAGCAGCTTAGAGACAGAACCCCAAAACTACGAGCAGTACGTC. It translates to CASSLETEPQNYEQYV.

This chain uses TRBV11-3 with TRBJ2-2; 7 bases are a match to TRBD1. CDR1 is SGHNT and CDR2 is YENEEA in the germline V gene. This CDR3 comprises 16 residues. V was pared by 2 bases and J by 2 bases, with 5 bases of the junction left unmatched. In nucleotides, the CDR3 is TGTGCCAGCAGCTTAACCGGGACAGTCAACACCGGGGAGCTGTTTTTT. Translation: CASSLTGTVNTGELFF.

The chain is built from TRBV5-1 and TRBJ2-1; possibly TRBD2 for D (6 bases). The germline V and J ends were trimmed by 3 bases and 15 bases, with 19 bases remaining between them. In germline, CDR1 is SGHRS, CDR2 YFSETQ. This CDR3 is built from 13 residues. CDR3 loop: CASSSTPGARPFF. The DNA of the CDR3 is TGCGCCAGCAGCTCAACACCGGGAGCGAGGCCGTTCTTC.